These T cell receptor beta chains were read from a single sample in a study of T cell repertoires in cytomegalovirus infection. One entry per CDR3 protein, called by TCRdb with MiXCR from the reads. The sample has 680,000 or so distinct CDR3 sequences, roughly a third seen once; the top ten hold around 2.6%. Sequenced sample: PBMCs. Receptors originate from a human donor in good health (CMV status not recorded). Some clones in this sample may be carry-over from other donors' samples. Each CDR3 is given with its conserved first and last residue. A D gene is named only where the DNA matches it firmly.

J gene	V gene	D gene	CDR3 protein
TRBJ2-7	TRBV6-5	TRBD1	CASREQGDYEQYF
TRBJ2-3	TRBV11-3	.	CASSLSGNTDTQYF
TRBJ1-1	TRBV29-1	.	CSVSSGIRTEAFF
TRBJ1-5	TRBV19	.	CASSPGPYSNQPQHF
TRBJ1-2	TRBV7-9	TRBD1	CASSSSDRGYGYTF
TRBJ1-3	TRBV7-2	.	CASSWGGNGNTIYF
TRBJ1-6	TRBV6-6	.	CASSPPPGGRSPLHF
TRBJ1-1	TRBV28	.	CASSLYWGMNTEAFF
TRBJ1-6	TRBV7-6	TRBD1	CASSGRQGQNSPLHF
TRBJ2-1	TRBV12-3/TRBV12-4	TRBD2	CASSPGRGTYNEQFF
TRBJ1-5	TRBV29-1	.	CSALTVLGQPQHF
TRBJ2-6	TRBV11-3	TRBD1	CASSPSGTGYSGANVLTF
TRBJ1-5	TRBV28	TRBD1	CASTSGGLGRNNQPQHF
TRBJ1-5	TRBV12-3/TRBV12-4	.	CASSINTDSNQPQHF
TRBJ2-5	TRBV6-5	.	CASSQGGVLAQETQYF
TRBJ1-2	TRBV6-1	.	CASSPTRGGANYGYTF
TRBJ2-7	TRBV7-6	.	CASSLVGQFSEQYF
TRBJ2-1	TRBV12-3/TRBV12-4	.	CASSSFRDSYNEQFF
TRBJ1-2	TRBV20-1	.	CSAPLTGLGGYTF
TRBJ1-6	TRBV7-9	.	CASSLEGYNNSPLHF
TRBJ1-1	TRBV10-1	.	CASSESQGWGNTEAFF
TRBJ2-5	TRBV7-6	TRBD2	CASSLGAGGRETQYF
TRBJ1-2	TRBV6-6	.	CASSPRDPQFYGYTF
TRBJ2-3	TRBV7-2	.	CASSLGVRTDTQYF
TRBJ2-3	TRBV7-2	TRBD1	CAGAGTGVRDTQYF
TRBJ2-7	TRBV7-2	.	CASSFLGNPEQYF
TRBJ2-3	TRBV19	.	CASSISGVSTDTQYF
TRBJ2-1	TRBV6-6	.	CASRREEAYNEQFF
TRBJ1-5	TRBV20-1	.	CSARTRVVQPQHF
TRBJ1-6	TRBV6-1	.	CASRQEPISPLHF
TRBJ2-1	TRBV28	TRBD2	CASSLWGSGTSGGYNEQFF
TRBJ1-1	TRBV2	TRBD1	CASSDRGSRREAFF
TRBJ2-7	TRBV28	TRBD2	CASSRGLAGASSYEQYF
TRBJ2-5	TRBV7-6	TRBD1	CASGRDRAQETQYF
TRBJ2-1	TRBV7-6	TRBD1	CASSLATGVYHNEQFF
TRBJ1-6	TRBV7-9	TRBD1	CASSSLGGANSPLHF